This T cell receptor (beta chain) was observed in a study of control samples from healthy donors and cancer patients. Sequencing was performed with immunoSEQ multiplex PCR; in TCRdb, only in-frame clones are kept and a portion is missing. This sample has around 70,000 clones, with about 89% found just once. Germline CDR1 and CDR2: MGHDK and SYGVNS. The CDR3 runs to 14 residues. V was pared by 1 base and J by 7 bases, with 8 bases between. Sequencing was performed on PBMCs. The chain uses TRBV25-1 and TRBJ1-6, with D uncertain. This TCR was sampled from a woman in her 50s with head and neck cancer. CDR3 sequence reads: CASSEFLGNSPLHF. DNA for the CDR3: TGTGCCAGCAGTGAATTTCTAGGAAATTCACCCCTCCACTTT.